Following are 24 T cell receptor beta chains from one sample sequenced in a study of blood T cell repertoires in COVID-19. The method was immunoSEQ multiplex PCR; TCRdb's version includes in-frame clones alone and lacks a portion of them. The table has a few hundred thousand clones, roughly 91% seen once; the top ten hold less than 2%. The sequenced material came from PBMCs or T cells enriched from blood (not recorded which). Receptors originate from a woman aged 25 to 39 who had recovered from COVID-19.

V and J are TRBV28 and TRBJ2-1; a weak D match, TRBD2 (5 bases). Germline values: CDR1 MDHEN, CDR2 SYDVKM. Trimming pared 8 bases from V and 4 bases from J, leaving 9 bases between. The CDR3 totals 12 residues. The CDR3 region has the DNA TGTGCCAGCGGAGGACTTTACAATGAGCAGTTCTTC. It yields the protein CASGGLYNEQFF.

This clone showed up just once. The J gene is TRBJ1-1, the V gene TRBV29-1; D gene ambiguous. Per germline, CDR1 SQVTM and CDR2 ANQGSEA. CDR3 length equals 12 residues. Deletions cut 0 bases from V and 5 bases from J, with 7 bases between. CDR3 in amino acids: CSVEERPTEAFF. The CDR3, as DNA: TGCAGCGTTGAAGAGCGTCCGACTGAAGCTTTCTTT.

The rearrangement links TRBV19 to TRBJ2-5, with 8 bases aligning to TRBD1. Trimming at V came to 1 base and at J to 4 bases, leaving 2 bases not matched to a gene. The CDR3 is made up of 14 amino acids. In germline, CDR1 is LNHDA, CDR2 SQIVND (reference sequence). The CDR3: CASSIGTGRETQYF. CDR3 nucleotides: TGTGCCAGTAGTATAGGGACAGGGCGAGAGACCCAGTACTTC.

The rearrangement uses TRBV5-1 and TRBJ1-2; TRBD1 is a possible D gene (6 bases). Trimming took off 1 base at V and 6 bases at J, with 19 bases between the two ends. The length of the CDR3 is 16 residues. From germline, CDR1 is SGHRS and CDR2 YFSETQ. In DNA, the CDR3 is TGCGCCAGCAGCTTGTACGGTGCCAGGGGAAGTAATGGCTACACCTTC. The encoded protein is CASSLYGARGSNGYTF.

The CDR3 nucleotides are TGTGCCAGCAGTCTAGGACTAGCAAACAATGAGCAGTTCTTC. Encoded protein: CASSLGLANNEQFF. The J gene is TRBJ2-1, the V gene TRBV6-5; 8 nucleotides align to TRBD2. The CDR3 runs 14 residues. Germline V CDR1 and CDR2: MNHEY, SVGAGI. Trimming took 5 bases from V and 5 from J; bases not matched to a gene: 5.

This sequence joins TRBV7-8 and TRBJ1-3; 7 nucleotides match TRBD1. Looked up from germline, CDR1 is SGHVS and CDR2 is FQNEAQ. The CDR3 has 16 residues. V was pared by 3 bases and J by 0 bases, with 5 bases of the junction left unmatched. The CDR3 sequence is CASSLKGTDSGNTIYF. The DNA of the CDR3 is TGTGCCAGCAGCTTGAAGGGGACAGACTCTGGAAACACCATATATTTT.

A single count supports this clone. For the CDR3, the DNA is TGTGCCAGCAGTCCAGGGGGACCCCCCTATGAGCAGTTCTTC. This translates into CASSPGGPPYEQFF. The chain is built from TRBV28 and TRBJ2-1; the match to TRBD1 covers 7 bases. Germline-derived CDR1 and CDR2 are MDHEN and SYDVKM. V trimming: 5 bases; J trimming: 8 bases; junction bases outside the gene matches: 9. The CDR3 contains 14 residues. Full variable domain (remainder filled in from reference TRBV28 and TRBJ2-1): DVKVTQSSRYLVKRTGEKVFLECVQDMDHENMFWYRQDPGLGLRLIYFSYDVKMKEKGDIPEGYSVSREKKERFSLILESASTNQTSMYLCASSPGGPPYEQFFGPGTRLTVL.

The CDR3 DNA reads TGTGCCAGCAGCTTAGTCGGACTAGCATCCGAGCAGTACTTC. Amino acids: CASSLVGLASEQYF. This chain joins TRBV7-3 and TRBJ2-7; 8 bases align to TRBD2. The ends lost 2 bases at V and 6 bases at J; junction bases unmatched: 6. This CDR3 has 14 residues. Germline V gene sequence: CDR1 SGHTA, CDR2 FQGTGA. The variable domain in full, completed from reference TRBV7-3 and TRBJ2-7, reads GAGVSQTPSNKVTEKGKYVELRCDPISGHTALYWYRQSLGQGPEFLIYFQGTGAADDSGLPNDRFFAVRPEGSVSTLKIQRTERGDSAVYLCASSLVGLASEQYFGPGTRLTVT.

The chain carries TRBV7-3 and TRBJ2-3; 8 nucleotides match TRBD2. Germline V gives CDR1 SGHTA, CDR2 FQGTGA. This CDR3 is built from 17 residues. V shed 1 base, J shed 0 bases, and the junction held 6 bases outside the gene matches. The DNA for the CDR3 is TGTGCCAGCAGCTTAAGCCCCAGCGGGGGTAGCACAGATACGCAGTATTTT. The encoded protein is CASSLSPSGGSTDTQYF.

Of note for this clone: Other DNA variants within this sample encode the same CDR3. CDR3 DNA: TGTGCCAGCAGTGAAGGGACAGATTATGGCTACACCTTC. This translates into CASSEGTDYGYTF. The J gene is TRBJ1-2, the V gene TRBV2; maybe TRBD1 (6 bases). The V gene's germline CDR1 is SNHLY and CDR2 FYNNEI. CDR3 length: 13 residues. Trimming removed 1 base from V and 5 bases from J, with 8 bases in between.

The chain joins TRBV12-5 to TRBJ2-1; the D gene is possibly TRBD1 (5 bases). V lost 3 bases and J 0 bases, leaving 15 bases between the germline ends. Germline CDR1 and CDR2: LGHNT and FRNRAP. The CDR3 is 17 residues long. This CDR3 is CASGFGTGRSSYNEQFF. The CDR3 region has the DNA TGTGCTAGTGGTTTTGGAACAGGACGTAGCTCCTACAATGAGCAGTTCTTC.

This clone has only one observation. The CDR3 DNA reads as TGTGCTAGTGGCTCGACAGGCTCAACCCTCCAAGAGACCCAGTACTTC. Amino acids: CASGSTGSTLQETQYF. The chain has TRBV12-5 and TRBJ2-5, with D maybe TRBD1 (6 bases). V lost 6 bases to trimming and J lost 1 base, with 18 bases between them. Germline values: CDR1 LGHNT, CDR2 FRNRAP. CDR3 length equals 16 residues.

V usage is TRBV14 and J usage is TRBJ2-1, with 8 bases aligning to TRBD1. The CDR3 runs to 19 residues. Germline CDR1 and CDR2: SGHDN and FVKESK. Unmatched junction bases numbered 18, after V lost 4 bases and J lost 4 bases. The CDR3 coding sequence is TGTGCCAGCAGCCCACCCGGGACAGGCACCTTCCGACTTTACAATGAGCAGTTCTTC. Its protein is CASSPPGTGTFRLYNEQFF.

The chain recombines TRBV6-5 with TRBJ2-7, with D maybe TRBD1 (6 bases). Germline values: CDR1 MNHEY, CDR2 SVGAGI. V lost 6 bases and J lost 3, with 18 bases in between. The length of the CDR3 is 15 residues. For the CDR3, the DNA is TGTGCCAGCAGCGACAACAGGGTTCCACACTACGAGCAGTACTTC. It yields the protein CASSDNRVPHYEQYF.

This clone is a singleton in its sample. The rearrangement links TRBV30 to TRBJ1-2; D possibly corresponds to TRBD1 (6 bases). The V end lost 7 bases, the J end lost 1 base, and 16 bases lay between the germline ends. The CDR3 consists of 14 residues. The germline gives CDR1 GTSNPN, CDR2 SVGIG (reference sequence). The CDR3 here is CASLNRALNYGYTF. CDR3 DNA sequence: TGTGCCTCCCTGAACAGGGCCCTTAACTATGGCTACACCTTC.

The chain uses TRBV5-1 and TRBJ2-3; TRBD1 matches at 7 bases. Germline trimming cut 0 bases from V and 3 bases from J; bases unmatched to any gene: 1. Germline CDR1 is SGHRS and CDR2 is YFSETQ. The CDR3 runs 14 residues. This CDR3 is CASSLADRTDTQYF. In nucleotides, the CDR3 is TGCGCCAGCAGCTTGGCGGACAGGACAGATACGCAGTATTTT. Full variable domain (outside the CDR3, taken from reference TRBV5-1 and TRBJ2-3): KAGVTQTPRYLIKTRGQQVTLSCSPISGHRSVSWYQQTPGQGLQFLFEYFSETQRNKGNFPGRFSGRQFSNSRSEMNVSTLELGDSALYLCASSLADRTDTQYFGPGTRLTVL.

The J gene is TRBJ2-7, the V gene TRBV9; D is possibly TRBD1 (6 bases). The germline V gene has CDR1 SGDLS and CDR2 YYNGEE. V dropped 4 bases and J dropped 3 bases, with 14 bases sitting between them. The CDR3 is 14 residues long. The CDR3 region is CASSPSSTGYEQYF. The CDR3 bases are TGTGCCAGCAGCCCCTCCTCGACAGGCTACGAGCAGTACTTC.

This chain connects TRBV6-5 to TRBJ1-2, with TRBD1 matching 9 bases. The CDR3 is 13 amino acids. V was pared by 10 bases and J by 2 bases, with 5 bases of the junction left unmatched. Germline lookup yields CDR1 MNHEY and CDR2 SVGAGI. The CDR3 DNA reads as TGTGCCATCGGGACAGGGCTAAACTATGGCTACACCTTC. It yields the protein CAIGTGLNYGYTF.

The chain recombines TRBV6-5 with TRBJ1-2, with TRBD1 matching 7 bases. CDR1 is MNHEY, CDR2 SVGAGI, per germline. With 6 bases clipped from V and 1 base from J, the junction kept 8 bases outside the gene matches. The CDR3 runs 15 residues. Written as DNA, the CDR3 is TGTGCCAGCAGACGGGACAGCAGTCTTAACTATGGCTACACCTTC. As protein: CASRRDSSLNYGYTF.

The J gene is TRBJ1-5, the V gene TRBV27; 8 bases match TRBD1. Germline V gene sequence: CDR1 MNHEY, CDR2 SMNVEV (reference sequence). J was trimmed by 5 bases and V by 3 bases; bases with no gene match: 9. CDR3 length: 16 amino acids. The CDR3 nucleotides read TGTGCCAGCAGTTTTAGGCGGACAGGGCATGATCAGCCCCAGCATTTT. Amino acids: CASSFRRTGHDQPQHF.

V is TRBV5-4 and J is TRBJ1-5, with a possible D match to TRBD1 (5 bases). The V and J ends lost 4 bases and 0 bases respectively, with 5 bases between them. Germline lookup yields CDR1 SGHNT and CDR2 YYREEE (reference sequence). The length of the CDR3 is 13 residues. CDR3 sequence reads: CASSQGSNQPQHF. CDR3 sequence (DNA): TGTGCCAGCAGCCAGGGTAGCAATCAGCCCCAGCATTTT.

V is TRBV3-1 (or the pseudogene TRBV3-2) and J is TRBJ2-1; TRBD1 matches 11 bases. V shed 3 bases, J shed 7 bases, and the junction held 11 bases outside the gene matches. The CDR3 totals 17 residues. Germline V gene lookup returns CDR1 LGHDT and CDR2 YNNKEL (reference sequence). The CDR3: CASSHLTGGDRGNEQFF. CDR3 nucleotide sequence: TGTGCCAGCAGCCATCTTACAGGCGGGGACAGGGGGAATGAGCAGTTCTTC.

Here the CDR3 reads CASSPTGGTEAFF. Here the CDR3 DNA reads TGTGCCAGCAGCCCGACGGGAGGTACTGAAGCTTTCTTT. The chain is built from TRBV13 and TRBJ1-1; unclear D gene. Germline assignment: CDR1 PRHDT and CDR2 FYEKMQ (reference sequence). The V end lost 5 bases, the J end lost 5 bases, and 12 bases lay between the germline ends. This CDR3 region has 13 residues.

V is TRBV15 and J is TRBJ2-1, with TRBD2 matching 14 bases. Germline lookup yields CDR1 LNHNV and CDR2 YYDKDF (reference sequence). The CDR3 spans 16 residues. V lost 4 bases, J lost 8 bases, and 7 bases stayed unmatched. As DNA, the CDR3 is TGTGCCACCAGCATTGGGACTAGCGGGGGTCGGGATGAGCAGTTCTTC. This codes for CATSIGTSGGRDEQFF. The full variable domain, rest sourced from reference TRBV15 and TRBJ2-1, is DAMVIQNPRYQVTQFGKPVTLSCSQTLNHNVMYWYQQKSSQAPKLLFHYYDKDFNNEADTPDNFQSRRPNTSFCFLDIRSPGLGDTAMYLCATSIGTSGGRDEQFFGPGTRLTVL.